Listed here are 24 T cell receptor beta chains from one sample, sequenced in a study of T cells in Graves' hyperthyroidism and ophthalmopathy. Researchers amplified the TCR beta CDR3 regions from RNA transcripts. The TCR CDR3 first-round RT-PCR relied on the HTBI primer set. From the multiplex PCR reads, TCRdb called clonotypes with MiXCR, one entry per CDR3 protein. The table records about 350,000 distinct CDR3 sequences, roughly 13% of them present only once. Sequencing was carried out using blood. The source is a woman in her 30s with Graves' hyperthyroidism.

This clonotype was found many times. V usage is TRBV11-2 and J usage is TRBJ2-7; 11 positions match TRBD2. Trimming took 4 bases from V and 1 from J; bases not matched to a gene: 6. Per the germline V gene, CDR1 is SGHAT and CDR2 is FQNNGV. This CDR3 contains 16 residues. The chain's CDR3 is CASSYTSGSRSYEQYF. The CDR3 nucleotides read TGTGCCAGCAGCTATACTAGCGGGAGTCGTTCCTACGAGCAGTACTTC.

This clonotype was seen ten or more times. CDR3 nucleotide sequence: TGTGCCAGCAGCTTAGACAGCCAGCTACGGCCCATATATTTT. It is translated as CASSLDSQLRPIYF. The rearrangement links TRBV7-2 to TRBJ1-3; D is uncertain. Germline loops: CDR1 SGHTA, CDR2 FQGNSA. The CDR3 contains 14 residues. Trimming took 1 base from V and 11 from J, leaving 15 bases between them.

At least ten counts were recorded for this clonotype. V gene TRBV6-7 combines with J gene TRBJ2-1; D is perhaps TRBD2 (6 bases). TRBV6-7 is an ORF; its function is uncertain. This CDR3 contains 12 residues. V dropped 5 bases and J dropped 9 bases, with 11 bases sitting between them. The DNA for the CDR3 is TGTGCCAGCAGTCACGCCGGGGGTGAGCAGTTCTTC. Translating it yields CASSHAGGEQFF.

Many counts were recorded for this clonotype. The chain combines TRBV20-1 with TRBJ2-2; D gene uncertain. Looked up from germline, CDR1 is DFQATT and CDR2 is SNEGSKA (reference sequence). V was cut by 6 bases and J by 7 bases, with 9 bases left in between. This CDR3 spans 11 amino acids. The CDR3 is CSAAPYGELFF. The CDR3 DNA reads TGCAGTGCCGCCCCCTACGGGGAGCTGTTTTTT.

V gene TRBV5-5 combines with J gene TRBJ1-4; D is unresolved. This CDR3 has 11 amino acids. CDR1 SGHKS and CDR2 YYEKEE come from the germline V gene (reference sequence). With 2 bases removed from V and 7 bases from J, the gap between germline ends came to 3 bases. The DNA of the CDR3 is TGTGCCAGCAGCTTCAGTGAAAAACTGTTTTTT. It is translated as CASSFSEKLFF.

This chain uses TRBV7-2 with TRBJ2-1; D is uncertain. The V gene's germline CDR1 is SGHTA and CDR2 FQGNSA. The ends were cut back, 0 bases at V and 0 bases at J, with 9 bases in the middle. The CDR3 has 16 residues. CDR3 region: CASSLAPPPSYNEQFF. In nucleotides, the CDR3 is TGTGCCAGCAGCTTAGCCCCCCCCCCCTCCTACAATGAGCAGTTCTTC. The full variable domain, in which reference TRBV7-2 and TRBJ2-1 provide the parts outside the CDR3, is GAGVSQSPSNKVTEKGKDVELRCDPISGHTALYWYRQSLGQGLEFLIYFQGNSAPDKSGLPSDRFSAERTGGSVSTLTIQRTQQEDSAVYLCASSLAPPPSYNEQFFGPGTRLTVL.

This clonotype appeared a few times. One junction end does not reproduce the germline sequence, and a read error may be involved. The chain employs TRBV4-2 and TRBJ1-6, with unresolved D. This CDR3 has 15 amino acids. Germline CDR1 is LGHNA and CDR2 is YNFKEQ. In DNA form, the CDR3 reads TGTGTCAGCAGCCAAAGTCTCGGAGTCGGATCACCCCTCCACTTT. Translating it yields CVSSQSLGVGSPLHF.

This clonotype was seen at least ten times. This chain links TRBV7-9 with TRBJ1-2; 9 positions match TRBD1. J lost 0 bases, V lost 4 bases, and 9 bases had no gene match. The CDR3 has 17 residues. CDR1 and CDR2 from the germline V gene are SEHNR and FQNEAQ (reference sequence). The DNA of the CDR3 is TGTGCCAGCAGCTCGTGGGACAGGGAGTCCCCTAACTATGGCTACACCTTC. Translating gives CASSSWDRESPNYGYTF.

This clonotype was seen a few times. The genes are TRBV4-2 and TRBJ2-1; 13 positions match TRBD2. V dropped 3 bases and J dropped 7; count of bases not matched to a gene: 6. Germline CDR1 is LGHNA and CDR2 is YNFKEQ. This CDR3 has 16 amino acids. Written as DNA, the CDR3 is TGTGCCAGCAGCCATGTGCGACTAGCGGGAGGAAATGAGCAGTTCTTC. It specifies CASSHVRLAGGNEQFF.

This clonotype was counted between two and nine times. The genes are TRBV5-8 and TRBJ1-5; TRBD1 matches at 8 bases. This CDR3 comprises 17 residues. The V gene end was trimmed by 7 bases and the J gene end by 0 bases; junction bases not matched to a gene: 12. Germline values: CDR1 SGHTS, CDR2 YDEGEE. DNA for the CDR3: TGTGCCAGCGGCACGGACAGGGCAGTGTTTAGCAATCAGCCCCAGCATTTT. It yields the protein CASGTDRAVFSNQPQHF.

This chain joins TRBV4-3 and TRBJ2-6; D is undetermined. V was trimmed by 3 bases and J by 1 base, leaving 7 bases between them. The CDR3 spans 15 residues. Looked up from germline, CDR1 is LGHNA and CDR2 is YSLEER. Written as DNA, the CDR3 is TGCGCCAGCAGCCAGATCCGGTCTGGGGCCAACGTCCTGACTTTC. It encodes CASSQIRSGANVLTF.

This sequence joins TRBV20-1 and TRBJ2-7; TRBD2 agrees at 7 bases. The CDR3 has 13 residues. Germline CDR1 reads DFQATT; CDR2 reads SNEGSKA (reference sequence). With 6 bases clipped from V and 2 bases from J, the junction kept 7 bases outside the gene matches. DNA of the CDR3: TGCAGTGCGACGTGGGGGGGGGCCTACGAGCAGTACTTC. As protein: CSATWGGAYEQYF.

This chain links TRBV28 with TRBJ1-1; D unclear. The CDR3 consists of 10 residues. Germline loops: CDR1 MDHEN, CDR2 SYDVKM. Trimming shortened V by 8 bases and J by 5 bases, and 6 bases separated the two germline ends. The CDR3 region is CASDETEAFF. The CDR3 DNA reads TGTGCCAGCGACGAGACTGAAGCTTTCTTT.

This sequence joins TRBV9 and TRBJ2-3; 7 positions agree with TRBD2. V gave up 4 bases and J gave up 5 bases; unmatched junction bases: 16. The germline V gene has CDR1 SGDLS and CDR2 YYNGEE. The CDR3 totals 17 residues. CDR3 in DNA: TGTGCCAGCAGCAACCCTGTGGGGGGAGCGGGGAGAGATACGCAGTATTTT. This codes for CASSNPVGGAGRDTQYF. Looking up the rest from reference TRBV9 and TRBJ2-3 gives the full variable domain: DSGVTQTPKHLITATGQRVTLRCSPRSGDLSVYWYQQSLDQGLQFLIQYYNGEERAKGNILERFSAQQFPDLHSELNLSSLELGDSALYFCASSNPVGGAGRDTQYFGPGTRLTVL.

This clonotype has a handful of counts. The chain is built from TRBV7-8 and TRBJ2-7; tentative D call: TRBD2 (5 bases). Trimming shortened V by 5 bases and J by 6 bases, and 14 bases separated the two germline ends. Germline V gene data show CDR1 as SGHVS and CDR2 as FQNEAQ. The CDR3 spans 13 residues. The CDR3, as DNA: TGTGCCAGCAGCCCCCCGACTACATCCGAGCAGTACTTC. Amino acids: CASSPPTTSEQYF.

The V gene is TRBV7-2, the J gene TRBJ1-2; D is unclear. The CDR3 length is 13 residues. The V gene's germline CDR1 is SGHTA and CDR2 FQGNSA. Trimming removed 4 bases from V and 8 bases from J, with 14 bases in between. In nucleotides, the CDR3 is TGTGCCAGCAGCTCCCTGCCAAGTGGCGGCTACACCTTC. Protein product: CASSSLPSGGYTF.

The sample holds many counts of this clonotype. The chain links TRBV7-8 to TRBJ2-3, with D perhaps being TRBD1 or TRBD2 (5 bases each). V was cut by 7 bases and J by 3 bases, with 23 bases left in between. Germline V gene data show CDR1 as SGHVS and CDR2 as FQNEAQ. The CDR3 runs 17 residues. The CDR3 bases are TGTGCCAGCACCCCGCCGGGGCCGGGACCGAGGACAGATACGCAGTATTTT. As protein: CASTPPGPGPRTDTQYF. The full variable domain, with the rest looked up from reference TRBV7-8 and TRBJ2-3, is GAGVSQSPRYKVAKRGQDVALRCDPISGHVSLFWYQQALGQGPEFLTYFQNEAQLDKSGLPSDRFFAERPEGSVSTLKIQRTQQEDSAVYLCASTPPGPGPRTDTQYFGPGTRLTVL.

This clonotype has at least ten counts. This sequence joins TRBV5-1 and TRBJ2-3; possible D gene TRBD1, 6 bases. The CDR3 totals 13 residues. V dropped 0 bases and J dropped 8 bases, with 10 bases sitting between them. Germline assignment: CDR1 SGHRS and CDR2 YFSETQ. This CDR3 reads CASSLAGVSTQYF. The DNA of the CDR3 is TGCGCCAGCAGCTTGGCAGGGGTGTCTACGCAGTATTTT.

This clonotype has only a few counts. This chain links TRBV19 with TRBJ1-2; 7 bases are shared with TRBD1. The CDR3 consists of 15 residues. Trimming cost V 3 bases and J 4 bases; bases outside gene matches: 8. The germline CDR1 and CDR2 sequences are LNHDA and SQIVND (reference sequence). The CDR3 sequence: CASSMGARDSYGYTF. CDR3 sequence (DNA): TGTGCCAGTAGTATGGGGGCCCGGGACAGCTATGGCTACACCTTC. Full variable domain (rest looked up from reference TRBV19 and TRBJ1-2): DGGITQSPKYLFRKEGQNVTLSCEQNLNHDAMYWYRQDPGQGLRLIYYSQIVNDFQKGDIAEGYSVSREKKESFPLTVTSAQKNPTAFYLCASSMGARDSYGYTFGSGTRLTVV.

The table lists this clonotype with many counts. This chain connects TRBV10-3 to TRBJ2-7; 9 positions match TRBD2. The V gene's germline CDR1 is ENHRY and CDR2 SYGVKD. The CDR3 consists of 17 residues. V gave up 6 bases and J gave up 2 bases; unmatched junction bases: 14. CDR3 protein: CAISPVRLAGETYEQYF. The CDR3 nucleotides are TGTGCCATCAGCCCAGTAAGATTAGCGGGAGAGACCTACGAGCAGTACTTC.

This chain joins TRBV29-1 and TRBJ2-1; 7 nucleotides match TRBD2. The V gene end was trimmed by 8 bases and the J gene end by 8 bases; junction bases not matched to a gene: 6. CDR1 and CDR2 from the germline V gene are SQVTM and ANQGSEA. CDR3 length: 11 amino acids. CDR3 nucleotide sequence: TGCAGCACCCTCCGGGGGGATGAGCAGTTCTTC. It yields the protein CSTLRGDEQFF.

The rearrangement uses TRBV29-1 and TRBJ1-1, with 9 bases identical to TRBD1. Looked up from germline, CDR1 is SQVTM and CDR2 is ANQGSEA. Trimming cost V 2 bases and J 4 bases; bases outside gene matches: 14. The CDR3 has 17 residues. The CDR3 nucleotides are TGCAGCGTTGAAAGGGGACAGGGAAGACGCTGTGCCACTGAAGCTTTCTTT. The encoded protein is CSVERGQGRRCATEAFF.

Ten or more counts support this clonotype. This chain's CDR3 is CSARDDWGSKPQHF. CDR3 in DNA: TGCAGTGCTAGAGATGACTGGGGTAGTAAGCCCCAGCATTTT. The chain employs TRBV20-1 and TRBJ1-5; D not certain. Germline CDR1 DFQATT, CDR2 SNEGSKA (reference sequence). This CDR3 has 14 amino acids. V lost 0 bases and J lost 8, with 14 bases in between.

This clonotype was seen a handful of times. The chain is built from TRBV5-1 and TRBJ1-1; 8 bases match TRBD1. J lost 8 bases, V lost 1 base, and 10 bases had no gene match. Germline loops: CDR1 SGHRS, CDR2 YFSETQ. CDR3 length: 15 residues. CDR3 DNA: TGCGCCAGCAGCTTGTTCTCGGGCCGACAGGGGGAAGCTTTCTTT. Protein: CASSLFSGRQGEAFF.